What follows are 12 T cell receptor beta chains derived from one specimen sequenced in a study of shared clonotypes between healthy human individuals. Measured with immunoSEQ multiplex PCR; TCRdb has only the in-frame clones, and not every one. In the table there are roughly 1.4 million clones, roughly 98.5% of which are singletons. The sequencing input was naive CD4+ T cells sorted from blood. Subset indicated: CD45RA+ positively selected. The origin of the receptors is a man aged 30 to 45 in good health.

This clone was found once. The chain joins TRBV6-1 to TRBJ2-7; a weak D match, TRBD1 (7 bases). Trimming stripped 7 bases from V and 3 bases from J, with 19 bases between. Per the germline V gene, CDR1 is MNHNS and CDR2 is SASEGT. The CDR3 sequence is 15 residues long. The CDR3 DNA reads as TGTGCCAGCAACTCCTATAGCAGGGGGGTCTACGAGCAGTACTTC. Its translation: CASNSYSRGVYEQYF.

This clone showed up just once. V usage is TRBV7-9 and J usage is TRBJ2-7, with TRBD2 matching over 8 bases. V shed 2 bases, J shed 2 bases, and the junction held 8 bases outside the gene matches. CDR1 is SEHNR and CDR2 is FQNEAQ in the germline V gene (reference sequence). The CDR3 length is 16 residues. The CDR3 spells CASSLRRSGATYEQYF. In nucleotides, the CDR3 is TGTGCCAGCAGCTTACGGCGTAGCGGGGCAACCTACGAGCAGTACTTC.

J is TRBJ1-1 and V is TRBV10-2; perhaps TRBD1 as D (5 bases). Germline V gene sequence: CDR1 WSHSY, CDR2 SAAADI. The CDR3 is made up of 15 amino acids. The V and J ends lost 6 bases and 6 bases respectively, with 20 bases between them. CDR3 region: CASRRGAGTPSEAFF. CDR3 DNA: TGCGCCAGCAGAAGGGGAGCGGGGACCCCTTCTGAAGCTTTCTTT.

The chain links TRBV7-8 to TRBJ2-7; TRBD2 matches 15 bases. CDR1 SGHVS and CDR2 FQNEAQ come from the germline V gene. Unmatched junction bases numbered 11, after V lost 5 bases and J lost 9 bases. This CDR3 comprises 16 residues. Here the CDR3 reads CASSPGLAGGKNLQYF. The CDR3 DNA reads TGTGCCAGCAGCCCGGGACTAGCGGGAGGAAAAAATTTGCAGTACTTC.

The rearrangement links TRBV5-4 to TRBJ2-7; tentatively, D is TRBD1 or TRBD2 (5 bases each). The CDR3 has 13 amino acids. Trimming cost V 5 bases and J 5 bases, with 14 bases left between them. Germline CDR1 and CDR2: SGHNT and YYREEE (reference sequence). The CDR3 nucleotides read TGTGCCAGCAGAAGAGAGGGGTTCAACGAGCAGTACTTC. This codes for CASRREGFNEQYF.

In regard to this clone: Other DNA sequences from this sample encode an identical CDR3 as well. V gene TRBV29-1 combines with J gene TRBJ2-1; the match to TRBD1 covers 10 bases. Germline values: CDR1 SQVTM, CDR2 ANQGSEA. The CDR3 is made up of 14 amino acids. V was pared by 2 bases and J by 3 bases, with 1 base of the junction left unmatched. In DNA, the CDR3 is TGCAGCGTTGAACGGGACAGGGGCTACAATGAGCAGTTCTTC. Translation gives CSVERDRGYNEQFF.

The rearrangement uses TRBV2 and TRBJ2-7; D is ambiguous. The CDR3 totals 12 residues. CDR1 SNHLY and CDR2 FYNNEI come from the germline V gene. Between the trimmed V and J ends, which lost 3 bases and 4 bases, there was a span of 7 bases. Written as DNA, the CDR3 is TGTGCCAGCAGTGACGATAATTACGAGCAGTACTTC. This sequence encodes CASSDDNYEQYF.

The CDR3 DNA follows: TGTGCCAGCAGTTTATCCGAGGGGTATGGCTACACCTTC. Protein product: CASSLSEGYGYTF. The gene calls are TRBV27 and TRBJ1-2, with a possible D match to TRBD1 (5 bases). V was pared by 0 bases and J by 5 bases, with 7 bases between. The length of the CDR3 is 13 residues. Looked up from germline, CDR1 is MNHEY and CDR2 is SMNVEV (reference sequence).

Of note for this clone: Other nucleotide sequences in the sample specify the same CDR3. The chain uses TRBV18 and TRBJ2-7; perhaps D is TRBD1 or TRBD2 (5 bases each). The CDR3 loop spans 14 amino acids. The V end lost 5 bases, the J end lost 0 bases, and 11 bases lay between the germline ends. Germline lookup yields CDR1 KGHSH and CDR2 LQKENI. The CDR3 loop is CASSTGTASYEQYF. The CDR3 coding sequence is TGTGCCAGCTCAACCGGGACGGCCTCCTACGAGCAGTACTTC.

This chain uses TRBV5-4 with TRBJ2-1; the D gene is possibly TRBD1 (5 bases). Germline assignment: CDR1 SGHNT and CDR2 YYREEE (reference sequence). With 2 bases removed from V and 7 bases from J, the gap between germline ends came to 10 bases. The CDR3 contains 13 residues. The CDR3 protein is CASSLGHRNEQFF. The CDR3, as DNA: TGTGCCAGCAGCTTAGGACACCGGAATGAGCAGTTCTTC.

The chain is built from TRBV6-5 and TRBJ1-5; TRBD1 matches at 7 bases. The CDR3 length is 15 residues. The ends lost 2 bases at V and 5 bases at J; junction bases unmatched: 6. Germline loops: CDR1 MNHEY, CDR2 SVGAGI. CDR3 in amino acids: CASSYNPGTDQPQHF. In DNA, the CDR3 is TGTGCCAGCAGTTACAACCCCGGGACAGATCAGCCCCAGCATTTT.

The chain carries TRBV30 and TRBJ1-5; perhaps TRBD1 as D (5 bases). CDR3 size: 14 residues. Trimming took 0 bases from V and 6 from J, leaving 12 bases between them. CDR1 is GTSNPN, CDR2 SVGIG, per germline (reference sequence). The CDR3: CAWSVGVGFQPQHF. The DNA of the CDR3 is TGTGCCTGGAGTGTAGGGGTGGGTTTTCAGCCCCAGCATTTT.